The 3 T cell receptor beta chains below all came from one sample that was sequenced in a study of blood T cell repertoires in COVID-19. Generated by immunoSEQ multiplex PCR, the TCRdb table keeps only in-frame clones and is missing some. The sample includes approximately 350,000 clones, 80% to 90% of them seen just once. The sample comprised peripheral blood. The origin of the receptors is a man aged 25 to 40 with active or convalescent COVID-19.

This clone turned up a few times. V gene TRBV15 combines with J gene TRBJ2-7, with D unresolved. The CDR3 length is 15 residues. V gave up 3 bases and J gave up 5 bases, with 17 bases separating them. The germline V gene has CDR1 LNHNV and CDR2 YYDKDF (reference sequence). In DNA form, the CDR3 reads TGTGCCACCAGCAGCCCCGGCCAGCGAGAACACGAGCAGTACTTC. It yields the protein CATSSPGQREHEQYF.

The V and J genes are TRBV4-3 and TRBJ2-3; 10 bases map to TRBD2. CDR1 and CDR2 from the germline V gene are LGHNA and YSLEER. CDR3 size: 15 residues. The V segment lost 6 bases and the J segment 0 bases; nucleotides outside the gene matches: 3. The CDR3 loop reads CASSLTSGSTDTQYF. In nucleotides, the CDR3 is TGCGCCAGCAGTTTGACTAGCGGGAGCACAGATACGCAGTATTTT.

This sequence joins TRBV11-3 and TRBJ2-7; D perhaps matches TRBD1 (6 bases). The CDR3 sequence is 18 residues long. Trimming took 0 bases from V and 0 from J, leaving 18 bases between them. The germline V gene encodes CDR1 SGHNT and CDR2 YENEEA. The DNA for the CDR3 is TGTGCCAGCAGCTTAGATTGTTTGGAGACAGGATACTCCTACGAGCAGTACTTC. It yields the protein CASSLDCLETGYSYEQYF.